The TCR beta chain described here comes from a study of vaccination and CD4 T cells after COVID-19. Overall study: The study sampled three convalescent patients at day 14 and again at days 161 to 241 post-vaccination.

The time point here: late sampling 161 to 241 days after vaccination in three convalescent patients. PCR-confirmed positives ranged from March to December 2020, preceding US Alpha, Beta and Delta variants. Germline V CDR1 and CDR2: SEHNR, FQNEAQ (reference sequence). The CDR3 consists of 16 residues. V lost 5 bases and J lost 6; bases outside the gene matches: 8. Findings of the study overall: Convalescent patients gained a median 86.3% of their reactive clones only post-vaccination.

On this clonotype itself: The antigen remains unidentified.

TCRdb independently ran MiXCR on the PCR reads; one entry per CDR3 protein. Among around 28,000 distinct CDR3 sequences listed, 51% were seen once. The chain carries TRBV7-9 and TRBJ2-2, with TRBD1 matching over 11 bases. This TCR was sampled from a human donor who had recovered from COVID-19. Sequencing used CD4+ T cells from blood, obtained about 7 months after SARS-CoV-2 vaccination. CDR3 DNA sequence: TGTGCCAGCAGCCCTAGGACAGGGGGCGCCCCCGGGGAGCTGTTTTTT. It translates to CASSPRTGGAPGELFF.